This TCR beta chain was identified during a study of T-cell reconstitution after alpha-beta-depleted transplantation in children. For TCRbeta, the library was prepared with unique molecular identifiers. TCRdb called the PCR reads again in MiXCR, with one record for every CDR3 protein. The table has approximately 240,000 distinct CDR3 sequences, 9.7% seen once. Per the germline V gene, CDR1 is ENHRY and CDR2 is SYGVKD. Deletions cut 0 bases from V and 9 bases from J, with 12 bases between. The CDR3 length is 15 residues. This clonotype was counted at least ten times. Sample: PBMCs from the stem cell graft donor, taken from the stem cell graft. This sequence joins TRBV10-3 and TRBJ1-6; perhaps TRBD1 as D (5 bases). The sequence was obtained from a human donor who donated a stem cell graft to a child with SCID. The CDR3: CAISESVQDASPLHF. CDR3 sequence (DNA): TGTGCCATCAGTGAGTCTGTACAGGATGCTTCACCCCTCCACTTT.